This is a list of T cell receptor beta chains from one sample in a study of sequential checkpoint blockade in melanoma. The table came from immunoSEQ multiplex PCR; TCRdb's copy has only in-frame clones and leaves some out. This sample has some 5,800 clones, with approximately 90% found just once. The sequencing used CD8+ T cells sorted from blood (inferred from file names), collected from a patient given nivolumab and ipilimumab in sequence. Source of these receptors: a human donor with melanoma. CDR3s leave out the opening cysteine and the closing phenylalanine or tryptophan. A clone size is listed for some rows: how often the clone was seen (once, few, many), or a class if it is expanded.

v_gene	abundance	j_gene	CDR3aa
TRBV27	.	TRBJ1-2	ASTNKAGSDGYT
TRBV27	.	TRBJ2-7	ASSLLATGFEDEQY
TRBV28	.	TRBJ2-7	ASSREDRVLEQY
TRBV11-2	.	TRBJ2-2	ASSRRAFGELF
TRBV9	.	TRBJ2-1	ASSVGQAGAREQF
TRBV6-6	.	TRBJ2-3	ASSYVLAGGKDTQY
TRBV19	.	TRBJ2-7	ASGLSGRNEQY
TRBV20-1	.	TRBJ1-1	SAANTEAF
TRBV28	.	TRBJ2-2	ASSLSWETGELF
TRBV2	few	TRBJ2-6	ASAGPFSGANVLT
TRBV5-6	.	TRBJ1-4	ASSLEGDFSEKLF
TRBV30	.	TRBJ1-2	AWSPGQGAEGYT
TRBV7-9	.	TRBJ2-7	ASRPGQTYEQY
TRBV4-2	.	TRBJ2-7	ASSQVDGSSYEQY
TRBV6-5	.	TRBJ2-3	ASNNRDRSTDTQY
TRBV27	.	TRBJ2-7	ASRPNPHRLYEQY
TRBV15	.	TRBJ2-7	ATSSSDRSYEQY
TRBV4-1	few	TRBJ2-3	ASSYRGKDADTQY
TRBV13	.	TRBJ2-3	ASSWTGGLHTQY
TRBV21-1	.	TRBJ2-3	ASSNPIAGESRTDTQY
TRBV2	.	TRBJ2-7	ASSGTGVSYEQY
TRBV18	.	TRBJ2-7	ASSPESRAYEQY
TRBV19	.	TRBJ2-7	ASSPRELSYEQY
TRBV7-6	once	TRBJ2-3	ASSPGTSGFTDTQY
TRBV9	.	TRBJ1-1	ASSARETPNTEAF
TRBV5-4	.	TRBJ2-1	ASSLIVAEGEQF
TRBV7-6	once	TRBJ2-7	ASSISRTYEQY
TRBV7-9	.	TRBJ1-4	ASSLNPWATGSLNEKLF
TRBV10-3	few	TRBJ2-7	AISESAGSEQY
TRBV21-1	once	TRBJ2-7	ASIGRMGARSYEQY
TRBV19	.	TRBJ2-1	ASSMGGLEGNEQF
TRBV9	.	TRBJ2-7	ASSGDTPGYEQY
TRBV27	.	TRBJ1-4	ASSYGTAVGEKLF
TRBV9	.	TRBJ2-1	ASSVAGAADEQF
TRBV29-1	.	TRBJ2-1	SVLGLADYNEQF